This T cell receptor beta chain emerged from a study of cytomegalovirus exposure and HLA in healthy donors. Study overall: Early release data held roughly 90 million unique TCRs from HLA-typed donors.

Note on this clone: Antigen specificity is unknown.

Study findings and constraints: The study listed under 200 cytomegalovirus-associated TCR beta chains. The likely explanation for a cluster of highly shared sequence variants was sequencing artifact. Association with HLA alleles at 0.05 false discovery rate was found for 15,000 to 20,000 TCR beta sequences in a later analysis.

Trimming removed 1 base from V and 8 bases from J; junction bases left unmatched: 8. The germline V gene has CDR1 SGHVS and CDR2 FQNEAQ. This CDR3 region has 16 residues. Both 60 Vbeta primers and 13 Jbeta primers went into the PCR. Data came from immunoSEQ multiplex PCR; TCRdb stores just in-frame clones and leaves some out. The sample yields over 200,000 clones, almost 80% seen once. The sequencing input was PBMCs. The sequence was obtained from a male donor in good health and CMV-seronegative. The chain employs TRBV7-8 and TRBJ1-4; 9 bases align to TRBD1. Here the CDR3 reads CASSLVFSGQGEKLFF. The CDR3 region has the DNA TGTGCCAGCAGCTTAGTCTTCTCGGGACAGGGAGAAAAACTGTTTTTT.